The 8 T cell receptor beta chains given below trace back to one sample, sequenced in a study of T cell responses to AZD1222 COVID-19 vaccine. The data were produced by immunoSEQ multiplex PCR, yet TCRdb's version contains in-frame clones alone and is incomplete. This table holds roughly 100,000 clones, about 88% found once. The sequencing here drew on peripheral blood, taken on day 0 of AZD1222 vaccination. The receptors here all came from an adult in good health.

The chain has TRBV30 and TRBJ1-5; D ambiguous. Trimming left V 1 base short and J 1 base short, with 20 bases between. The length of the CDR3 is 18 residues. Per germline, CDR1 GTSNPN and CDR2 SVGIG (reference sequence). CDR3 nucleotide sequence: TGTGCCTGGAGTGGCGGGCAGAAGACCGTCCCGAGCAATCAGCCCCAGCATTTT. As protein: CAWSGGQKTVPSNQPQHF.

J is TRBJ2-2 and V is TRBV7-6; D could derive from TRBD1 or TRBD2 (7 bases each). Per germline, CDR1 SGHVS and CDR2 FNYEAQ. The CDR3 consists of 16 residues. Deletions cut 0 bases from V and 5 bases from J, with 13 bases between. In DNA form, the CDR3 reads TGTGCCAGCAGCTTAGCCGCTCAGGGGGGGACCGGGGAGCTGTTTTTT. Translated, it gives CASSLAAQGGTGELFF.

Remarks on this clone: A read error may account for a junction end that differs from germline. The gene calls are TRBV7-7 and TRBJ2-5; perhaps D is TRBD1 or TRBD2 (6 bases each). In germline, CDR1 is SSHAT, CDR2 FNYEAQ (reference sequence). This CDR3 region has 14 residues. CDR3: CASSLDRGRETQYF. CDR3 bases: TGTGCTAGCAGCTTAGACCGGGGGCGGGAGACCCAGTACTTC.

The chain combines TRBV7-2 with TRBJ1-1; the match to TRBD1 covers 11 bases. The germline V gene encodes CDR1 SGHTA and CDR2 FQGNSA. Trimming took 5 bases from V and 5 from J; bases not matched to a gene: 10. The CDR3 sequence is 16 residues long. Here the CDR3 reads CASSPYGDRGTTEAFF. In DNA, the CDR3 is TGTGCCAGCAGCCCCTACGGGGACAGGGGGACGACTGAAGCTTTCTTT.

V gene TRBV11-2 combines with J gene TRBJ2-1, with D unclear. CDR1 is SGHAT, CDR2 FQNNGV, per germline. With 3 bases removed from V and 4 bases from J, the gap between germline ends came to 7 bases. CDR3 length: 13 amino acids. This CDR3 reads CASSFSPYNEQFF. CDR3 nucleotide sequence: TGTGCCAGCAGCTTTTCTCCTTACAATGAGCAGTTCTTC.

This chain connects TRBV7-8 to TRBJ1-6; 7 bases agree with TRBD1. Germline assignment: CDR1 SGHVS and CDR2 FQNEAQ. This CDR3 region has 14 residues. After removal of 11 bases from V and 6 bases from J, the junction contained 10 bases not matched to a gene. CDR3 in amino acids: CAVEAGQTNSPLHF. CDR3 coding DNA: TGTGCCGTCGAGGCGGGACAGACTAATTCACCCCTCCACTTT.

The chain couples TRBV19 to TRBJ2-3; weak D call: TRBD2 (5 bases). The CDR3 loop spans 15 amino acids. Germline CDR1 is LNHDA and CDR2 is SQIVND (reference sequence). V was cut by 5 bases and J by 4 bases, with 16 bases left in between. CDR3 nucleotides: TGTGCCAGTAGTGTGAAGTCACACGGGGCAGATACGCAGTATTTT. Its translation is CASSVKSHGADTQYF.

This chain joins TRBV2 and TRBJ1-1; 7 bases agree with TRBD1. Germline V gene sequence: CDR1 SNHLY, CDR2 FYNNEI. The CDR3 contains 14 residues. Trimming at V came to 6 bases and at J to 3 bases, leaving 7 bases not matched to a gene. CDR3 nucleotides: TGTGCCAGCAGCTTGACAGGGAAGGACACTGAAGCTTTCTTT. Its protein product is CASSLTGKDTEAFF.